This T cell receptor beta chain was retrieved from a study of T cells after yellow fever vaccination. Study overall: Preparation of the low-cell-number fractions used SMART-Seq v4 Ultra Low Input.

CDR3 length: 15 residues. With 2 bases clipped from V and 6 bases from J, the junction kept 3 bases outside the gene matches. Per the germline V gene, CDR1 is SNHLY and CDR2 is FYNNEI. Broader study findings: At 95% to 97% for CD4 and approximately 88% for CD8, most primary-vaccination clones showed up again after the booster. Secondary responses were weaker yet peaked faster, day 5 versus 15.

TCRdb analysed the 5' RACE reads with MiXCR anew, one entry per CDR3 protein. The sample yields hundreds of thousands of distinct CDR3 sequences, about 13% seen once. This clonotype was counted between two and nine times. Its target is not known. The input for sequencing was PBMCs, taken on the day of the yellow fever booster vaccination. J is TRBJ1-5 and V is TRBV2; 11 nucleotides align to TRBD1. This TCR was recovered from a man aged 25-45 years who received the YFV17D yellow fever vaccine. The DNA for the CDR3 is TGTGCCAGCAGTGAAAGGACAGGGGGCACTCAGCCCCAGCATTTT. Protein sequence: CASSERTGGTQPQHF. Filled out from reference TRBV2 and TRBJ1-5, the complete variable domain reads EPEVTQTPSHQVTQMGQEVILRCVPISNHLYFYWYRQILGQKVEFLVSFYNNEISEKSEIFDDQFSVERPDGSNFTLKIRSTKLEDSAMYFCASSERTGGTQPQHFGDGTRLSIL.